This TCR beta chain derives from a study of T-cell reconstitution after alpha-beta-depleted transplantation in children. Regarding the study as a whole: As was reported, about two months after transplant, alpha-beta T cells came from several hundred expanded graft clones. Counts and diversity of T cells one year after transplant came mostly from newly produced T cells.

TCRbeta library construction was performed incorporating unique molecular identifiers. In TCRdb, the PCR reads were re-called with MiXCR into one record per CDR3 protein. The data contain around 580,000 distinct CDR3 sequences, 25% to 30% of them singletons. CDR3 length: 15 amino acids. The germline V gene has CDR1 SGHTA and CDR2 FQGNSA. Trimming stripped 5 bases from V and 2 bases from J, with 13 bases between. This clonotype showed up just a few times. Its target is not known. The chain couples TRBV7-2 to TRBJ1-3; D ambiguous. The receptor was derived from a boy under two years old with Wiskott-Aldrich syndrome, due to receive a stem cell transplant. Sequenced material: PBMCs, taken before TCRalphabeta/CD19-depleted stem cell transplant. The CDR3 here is CASSRLTAAGNTIYF. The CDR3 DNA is TGTGCCAGCAGCCGCTTAACAGCCGCTGGAAACACCATATATTTT.